This T cell receptor (beta chain) is from a study of blood T cell repertoires in COVID-19. Overall study: The United States, Italy and Spain were the sources of the acute and convalescent COVID-19 samples.

Germline values: CDR1 SGHTA, CDR2 FQGTGA. V was clipped by 2 bases and J by 7 bases, with 12 bases between them. This CDR3 region has 15 residues. Authors' processing steps: Reference gene primer amplification gave nucleated cell count estimates. The method was immunoSEQ multiplex PCR; TCRdb's version includes in-frame clones alone and lacks a portion of them. That table is the source of V, J and clone size, and D and trimming were worked out from the DNA. The sample has some 190,000 clones; about 83% are singletons. The chain recombines TRBV7-3 with TRBJ1-6; unclear D gene. Sequenced input: PBMCs or T cells enriched from blood (not recorded which). The TCR sequence derives from a man aged 35-49 years with acute COVID-19. The CDR3 spells CASSLGPGGNSPLHF. The CDR3 nucleotides read TGTGCCAGCAGCTTAGGTCCGGGAGGGAATTCACCCCTCCACTTT.